This TCR beta chain was sequenced for a study of shared T cell receptors in the human thymus. Profiling relied on immunoSEQ multiplex PCR, and the TCRdb table lists in-frame clones only, not all of them. The sample shows hundreds of thousands of clones, approximately 80% of them seen only once. This clone has only one observation. Trimming removed 6 bases at V and 15 bases at J, with 15 bases between. Germline values: CDR1 MDHEN, CDR2 SYDVKM. The CDR3 loop spans 11 amino acids. These same data were also listed under a study on human thymus T cells. That report adds: Resections that were taken during corrective heart surgery supplied the thymus tissue. Within thymic and blood repertoires, V and J gene usage appeared to be biased.

Sequenced sample: thymocytes. The chain has TRBV28 and TRBJ2-1; the D gene is possibly TRBD2 (5 bases). This receptor was taken from a boy younger than two with a congenital heart defect. CDR3 in amino acids: CASSSRGRGFF. CDR3 DNA: TGTGCCAGCAGCTCCCGCGGCCGGGGGTTCTTC. Drawing the rest from reference TRBV28 and TRBJ2-1, the complete variable domain is DVKVTQSSRYLVKRTGEKVFLECVQDMDHENMFWYRQDPGLGLRLIYFSYDVKMKEKGDIPEGYSVSREKKERFSLILESASTNQTSMYLCASSSRGRGFFGPGTRLTVL.